A single count supports the clone carrying this T cell receptor (beta chain). The CDR3 is made up of 15 amino acids. J gave up 2 bases and V 3 bases, and 7 bases lay outside the gene matches. Per germline, CDR1 SGHRS and CDR2 YFSETQ. These data are taken from a study of T cell changes during pregnancy in multiple sclerosis. The data were produced by immunoSEQ multiplex PCR, yet TCRdb's version contains in-frame clones alone and is incomplete. The sample lists 88,000 or so clones; 90% to 95% were seen once. Source: peripheral blood, taken before pregnancy. This receptor was identified in a female donor with multiple sclerosis, enrolled in a pregnancy study. The chain has TRBV5-1 and TRBJ2-7; 8 bases match TRBD1. DNA of the CDR3: TGCGCCAGCAGCTCCAAAGGACAGGGAACCTACGAGCAGTACTTC. It codes for CASSSKGQGTYEQYF.